A selection of T cell receptor beta chains follows, all from one sample in a study of tumour-infiltrating T cells in Burkitt lymphoma. TCRdb's table, derived via immunoSEQ multiplex PCR, lists solely in-frame clones and lacks some. The profile shows some 3,800 clones, roughly 16% of them singletons. Sequencing was performed on tumor tissue. Receptor source: a human donor with diffuse large B-cell lymphoma. Some clones in this sample may be carry-over from other donors' samples. The CDR3 runs from the conserved cysteine through the conserved F or W. Fields, in order: V gene, J gene, D gene, clone size, CDR3 DNA, CDR3 protein. D genes are given only for firm matches. A row's size may be missing; if present it is once, few, many or a size class.

v_gene: TRBV7-6
j_gene: TRBJ2-7
d_gene: -
abundance: -
CDR3nt: TGTGCCAGCAGCCCGTTATCCGGCCAAATCTACGAGCAGTACTTC
CDR3aa: CASSPLSGQIYEQYF

v_gene: TRBV7-2
j_gene: TRBJ1-4
d_gene: -
abundance: -
CDR3nt: TGTGCCAGCAGCCGAAGTACAACTAATGAAAAACTGTTTTTT
CDR3aa: CASSRSTTNEKLFF

v_gene: TRBV4-1
j_gene: TRBJ2-1
d_gene: TRBD1
abundance: -
CDR3nt: TGCGCCAGCAGCCCCCTTGGACAGGGTAGCAATGAGCAGTTCTTC
CDR3aa: CASSPLGQGSNEQFF

v_gene: TRBV10-1
j_gene: TRBJ2-1
d_gene: -
abundance: large
CDR3nt: TGCGCCAGCAGTGAGGGACTGCGACCCAATGAGCAGTTCTTC
CDR3aa: CASSEGLRPNEQFF

v_gene: TRBV7-6
j_gene: TRBJ1-4
d_gene: -
abundance: -
CDR3nt: TGTGCCAGCAGCGCGATTTACGGGGCAGGGGAAAAACTGTTTTTT
CDR3aa: CASSAIYGAGEKLFF

v_gene: TRBV6-6
j_gene: TRBJ2-2
d_gene: -
abundance: few
CDR3nt: TGTGCCAGCACCCAAGATCTCGGGAGCCGTCCCGGGGAGCTGTTTTTT
CDR3aa: CASTQDLGSRPGELFF

v_gene: TRBV6-5
j_gene: TRBJ2-7
d_gene: -
abundance: medium-sized
CDR3nt: TGTGCCAGCAGTTCTTCCCTTACCTACGAGCAGTACTTC
CDR3aa: CASSSSLTYEQYF

v_gene: TRBV5-1
j_gene: TRBJ2-1
d_gene: -
abundance: -
CDR3nt: TGCGCCAGCAGCTTGGAGGGCAGGGGAGACTACAATGAGCAGTTCTTC
CDR3aa: CASSLEGRGDYNEQFF

v_gene: TRBV14
j_gene: TRBJ2-5
d_gene: -
abundance: -
CDR3nt: TGTGCCAGCAGCCAAGATTGGAGGGAATCCCAAGAGACCCAGTACTTC
CDR3aa: CASSQDWRESQETQYF

v_gene: TRBV7-9
j_gene: TRBJ1-1
d_gene: -
abundance: few
CDR3nt: TGTGCCAGCAGCTTCCTTACAGGGAAGAACACTGAAGCTTTCTTT
CDR3aa: CASSFLTGKNTEAFF

v_gene: TRBV5-5
j_gene: TRBJ2-7
d_gene: TRBD1
abundance: -
CDR3nt: TGTGCCAGCAGCTTGGGGACAGGGGTTTGGGAGCAGTACTTC
CDR3aa: CASSLGTGVWEQYF

v_gene: TRBV5-1
j_gene: TRBJ2-3
d_gene: TRBD2
abundance: -
CDR3nt: TGCGCCAGCAGTTCTCCCCAGACTAGCGGGGGGGCCAGAGATACGCAGTATTTT
CDR3aa: CASSSPQTSGGARDTQYF

v_gene: TRBV6-5
j_gene: TRBJ1-5
d_gene: TRBD1
abundance: once
CDR3nt: TGTGCCAGCAGTTACCGGGACAGGGGTCAGCCCCAGCATTTT
CDR3aa: CASSYRDRGQPQHF

v_gene: TRBV7-7
j_gene: TRBJ2-3
d_gene: -
abundance: -
CDR3nt: TGTGCTAGCAGCTTAGGAACGGGAAGCACAGATACGCAGTATTTT
CDR3aa: CASSLGTGSTDTQYF

v_gene: TRBV6-5
j_gene: TRBJ2-1
d_gene: TRBD2
abundance: -
CDR3nt: TGTGCCAGCACCGCGGGAGGATCCCCAATACGTGAGCAGTTCTTC
CDR3aa: CASTAGGSPIREQFF

v_gene: TRBV18
j_gene: TRBJ2-1
d_gene: TRBD2
abundance: few
CDR3nt: TGTGCCAGCTCACCATGGTTGGCGGGAGTGAGCGAGCAGTTCTTC
CDR3aa: CASSPWLAGVSEQFF

v_gene: TRBV21-1
j_gene: TRBJ2-3
d_gene: -
abundance: -
CDR3nt: TGTGCCAGCAGCAAAGAGGGGAGTCCTGGGAGCACAGATACGCAGTATTTT
CDR3aa: CASSKEGSPGSTDTQYF

v_gene: TRBV5-1
j_gene: TRBJ2-3
d_gene: -
abundance: -
CDR3nt: TGCGCCGGCTCCGGGGGTGCTAGCACAGATACGCAGTATTTT
CDR3aa: CAGSGGASTDTQYF

v_gene: TRBV25-1
j_gene: TRBJ2-7
d_gene: TRBD2
abundance: few
CDR3nt: TGTGCCAGCACCCCGGGACTAGCGGGAGTTGAGCAGTACTTC
CDR3aa: CASTPGLAGVEQYF

v_gene: TRBV28
j_gene: TRBJ1-5
d_gene: -
abundance: few
CDR3nt: TGTGCCAGCAGTGAGTCAAGCCGCAATCAGCCCCAGCATTTT
CDR3aa: CASSESSRNQPQHF

v_gene: TRBV18
j_gene: TRBJ1-1
d_gene: -
abundance: few
CDR3nt: TGTGCCAGCTCACGACAGAACACTGAAGCTTTCTTT
CDR3aa: CASSRQNTEAFF

v_gene: TRBV7-9
j_gene: TRBJ1-1
d_gene: -
abundance: -
CDR3nt: TGTGCCAGCAGCTTGGGAGAAGGGGCTGAAGCTTTCTTT
CDR3aa: CASSLGEGAEAFF

v_gene: TRBV11-3
j_gene: TRBJ2-1
d_gene: TRBD1
abundance: few
CDR3nt: TGTGCCAGCAGCTTAGATGGTCCCGACAGGGTCTACTACAATGAGCAGTTCTTC
CDR3aa: CASSLDGPDRVYYNEQFF

v_gene: TRBV7-8
j_gene: TRBJ1-1
d_gene: -
abundance: large
CDR3nt: TGTGCCAGCAGCTTAGGGAGAAGGTACACTGAAGCTTTCTTT
CDR3aa: CASSLGRRYTEAFF

v_gene: TRBV5-4
j_gene: TRBJ2-2
d_gene: TRBD1
abundance: few
CDR3nt: TGTGCCAGCAGCTTGGGCACAGGGGGACCGAACACCGGGGAGCTGTTTTTT
CDR3aa: CASSLGTGGPNTGELFF

v_gene: TRBV5-6
j_gene: TRBJ1-1
d_gene: -
abundance: -
CDR3nt: TGTGCCAGCAGCCCGTCGGGTCGTGAAGCTTTCTTT
CDR3aa: CASSPSGREAFF

v_gene: TRBV5-4
j_gene: TRBJ1-2
d_gene: -
abundance: medium-sized
CDR3nt: TGTGCCAGCAGCTTGGCAGACTATGGCTACACCTTC
CDR3aa: CASSLADYGYTF

v_gene: TRBV7-9
j_gene: TRBJ1-3
d_gene: -
abundance: -
CDR3nt: TGTGCCAGCAGCGAAACCAAAGGATCTCCCTCTGGAAACACCATATATTTT
CDR3aa: CASSETKGSPSGNTIYF

v_gene: TRBV5-1
j_gene: TRBJ2-1
d_gene: TRBD2
abundance: -
CDR3nt: TGCGCCAGTGGCGACGTAGCGGGAGTTATCTATGAGCAGTTCTTC
CDR3aa: CASGDVAGVIYEQFF

v_gene: TRBV9
j_gene: TRBJ2-3
d_gene: TRBD2
abundance: -
CDR3nt: TGTGCCAGCAGCGCCCTCGGCGGGGGGCAGTATTTT
CDR3aa: CASSALGGGQYF

v_gene: TRBV9
j_gene: TRBJ1-2
d_gene: -
abundance: few
CDR3nt: TGTGCCAGCAGCGAGGACTCCCTCTTCTACTATGGCTACACCTTC
CDR3aa: CASSEDSLFYYGYTF

v_gene: TRBV6-5
j_gene: TRBJ2-5
d_gene: -
abundance: medium-sized
CDR3nt: TGTGCCAGCAGTTATGGTTCAGGGCTACTGGAGACCCAGTACTTC
CDR3aa: CASSYGSGLLETQYF

v_gene: TRBV5-4
j_gene: TRBJ1-6
d_gene: TRBD1
abundance: few
CDR3nt: TGTGCCAGCAGCCCGGACAGGGTAAATTCACCCCTCCACTTT
CDR3aa: CASSPDRVNSPLHF

v_gene: TRBV10-3
j_gene: TRBJ2-1
d_gene: TRBD2
abundance: few
CDR3nt: TGTGCCGCCGGGTCCACTAGCGGGGGTAGTGAGCAGTTCTTC
CDR3aa: CAAGSTSGGSEQFF

v_gene: TRBV5-6
j_gene: TRBJ1-1
d_gene: -
abundance: few
CDR3nt: TGTGCCAGCAGCTTGGGCCCGGGGGGGGAAGCTTTCTTT
CDR3aa: CASSLGPGGEAFF

v_gene: TRBV5-1
j_gene: TRBJ1-4
d_gene: TRBD1
abundance: few
CDR3nt: TGCGCCAGCAGCCAAATCGGGACAGGGGGATCAACTAATGAAAAACTGTTTTTT
CDR3aa: CASSQIGTGGSTNEKLFF

v_gene: TRBV5-1
j_gene: TRBJ2-5
d_gene: TRBD1
abundance: -
CDR3nt: TGCGCCAGCAGCTTGGCCGGGACAGGGGAAGAGACCCAGTACTTC
CDR3aa: CASSLAGTGEETQYF

v_gene: TRBV7-6
j_gene: TRBJ1-1
d_gene: TRBD1
abundance: -
CDR3nt: TGTGCCAGCAGCTTAGCGTCCGGGGACAGGGGGCTGACTGAAGCTTTCTTT
CDR3aa: CASSLASGDRGLTEAFF

v_gene: TRBV7-3
j_gene: TRBJ2-6
d_gene: -
abundance: -
CDR3nt: TGTGCCAGCAGCTCCCACTCTGGGGCCAACGTCCTGACTTTC
CDR3aa: CASSSHSGANVLTF

v_gene: TRBV7-9
j_gene: TRBJ1-1
d_gene: -
abundance: few
CDR3nt: TGTGCCAGCAGCTTAGTGGAGCTTGAAGCTTTCTTT
CDR3aa: CASSLVELEAFF

v_gene: TRBV6-6
j_gene: TRBJ2-7
d_gene: TRBD1
abundance: few
CDR3nt: TGTGCCAGCAGCAGCCGGGACAGGATCTCCTACGAGCAGTACTTC
CDR3aa: CASSSRDRISYEQYF

v_gene: TRBV12-1
j_gene: TRBJ2-7
d_gene: -
abundance: few
CDR3nt: TGTGCCAGCAGCTTTGCGGAGCTAGTCTCCTACGAGCAGTACTTC
CDR3aa: CASSFAELVSYEQYF

v_gene: TRBV19
j_gene: TRBJ2-1
d_gene: TRBD2
abundance: few
CDR3nt: TGTGCCAGTAGTATTAGCGGGAGTATCTATGAGCAGTTCTTC
CDR3aa: CASSISGSIYEQFF

v_gene: TRBV19
j_gene: TRBJ2-1
d_gene: -
abundance: medium-sized
CDR3nt: TGTGCCAGTAGCACACCTACCCCACTGTCGACCCTTAATGAGCAGTTCTTC
CDR3aa: CASSTPTPLSTLNEQFF

v_gene: TRBV28
j_gene: TRBJ2-7
d_gene: TRBD2
abundance: -
CDR3nt: TGTGCCAGCATCCGGGGGGGATTCGACGAGCAGTACTTC
CDR3aa: CASIRGGFDEQYF

v_gene: TRBV6-5
j_gene: TRBJ2-5
d_gene: -
abundance: -
CDR3nt: TGTGCCAGCAGTTACTCAGGGACTTGGTGGGGGGCCCAGTACTTC
CDR3aa: CASSYSGTWWGAQYF

v_gene: TRBV5-1
j_gene: TRBJ1-1
d_gene: TRBD1
abundance: -
CDR3nt: TGCGCCAGCAGCTGGGACAGTTCGAACACTGAAGCTTTCTTT
CDR3aa: CASSWDSSNTEAFF

v_gene: TRBV7-6
j_gene: TRBJ2-1
d_gene: TRBD2
abundance: -
CDR3nt: TGTGCCAGCAGCTTACAGCGGGGTCCCTACAATGAGCAGTTCTTC
CDR3aa: CASSLQRGPYNEQFF